What follows describes a single TCR beta chain. Its antigen target is currently unknown. Base qualities are not at hand, and no much larger clone is one base apart. In Seattle, one collaborating source enrolled patients while the infection was active and tracked those patients longitudinally over the course of disease. The collaborating institutions used their own protocols to collect whole blood in K2EDTA tubes. For TCRbeta analysis, collaborators shipped samples as frozen whole blood, isolated PBMCs, or DNA extracted from either of those sample types. This sample stems from a study of blood T cell repertoires in COVID-19 (dated by TCRdb to 2020 to 2021). About the investigation overall: Samples covering the acute and convalescent phases of COVID-19 were provided by collaborators in the United States, Italy and Spain. Samples came from the ongoing ImmuneRACE study (first 160 participants) plus 1,254 subjects from 6 global collaborators. Sample metadata almost always included a de-identified subject ID, COVID-19 status, age in years and sex. Deeply sampled blood TCRbeta repertoires from subjects exposed to, actively infected with, or recovered from COVID-19 were included in the dataset. The repertoires were released in a freely available public database intended as a resource for research on the immune response to SARS-CoV-2. Where available, HLA class I and class II types were taken from metadata supplied by the sample provider and were not determined by assay-based typing. The material from the prospective study consisted of cDNA or gDNA derived from T cells, B-cell-depleted T cells, or PBMCs. What the study reported, not specific to this receptor: The amount of clinical and demographic metadata varied by source and participant and was provided uncurated.

There are 15 amino acids in the CDR3, from cysteine to phenylalanine inclusive. The sequence is cut down to CDR3 DNA, 45 bases in frame from base 1. Germline trimming: 2 bases from V, 5 bases from J; junction bases outside gene matches: 8. From the germline V gene (reference sequence), CDR1 is WNHNN and CDR2 is SYGVQD. TCRbeta CDR3 regions were amplified from genomic DNA using the immunoSEQ Assay, a bias-controlled multiplex PCR. The authors' analysis ran thus. The number of nucleated cells in each sample was estimated by amplification of reference gene primers within the assay. Sequence reads were collapsed and filtered to measure the absolute abundance of every unique TCRbeta CDR3 rearrangement. For each sample, productive Simpson clonality was calculated as the square root of Simpson's diversity index across productive rearrangements. TCRdb took this table from immuneACCESS and kept in-frame rearrangements with V and J called. Such tables lack part of the clones; where checked against another copy, unresolved V genes explain under half of the gap, and the rest is unexplained. V, J and clone size derive from that table, while D and trimming were established from the DNA sequence. The sample includes some 70,000 clones, with nearly 90% observed a single time. In total, the top ten clones hold around 3.5% of the sample.

This receptor was taken from a woman aged 45-65 years with COVID-19, enrolled during active disease. The sequencing input was peripheral blood. This sequence uses TRBV10-1 and TRBJ2-5; TRBD1 matches 7 bases in the middle. The DNA is as follows: TGCGCCAGCAGTGAGGTGGACAGGATATCGGAGACCCAGTACTTC. Its coded protein is CASSEVDRISETQYF.